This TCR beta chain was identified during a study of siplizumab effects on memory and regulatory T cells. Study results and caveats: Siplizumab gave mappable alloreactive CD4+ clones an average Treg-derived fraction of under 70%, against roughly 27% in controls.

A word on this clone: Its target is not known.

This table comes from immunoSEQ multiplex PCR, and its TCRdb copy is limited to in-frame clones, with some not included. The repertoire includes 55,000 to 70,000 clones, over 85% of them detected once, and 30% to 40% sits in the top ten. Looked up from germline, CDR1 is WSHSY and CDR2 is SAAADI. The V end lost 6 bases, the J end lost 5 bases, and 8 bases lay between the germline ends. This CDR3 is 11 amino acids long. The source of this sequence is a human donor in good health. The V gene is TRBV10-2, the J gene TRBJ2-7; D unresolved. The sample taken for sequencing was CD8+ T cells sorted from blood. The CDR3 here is CASRDFNEQYF. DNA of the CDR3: TGCGCCAGCAGAGATTTCAACGAGCAGTACTTC.